This T cell receptor beta chain originates from a study of PD-1 blockade in classical Hodgkin lymphoma. The data were produced by immunoSEQ multiplex PCR, yet TCRdb's version contains in-frame clones alone and is incomplete. Of some 20,000 clones listed, approximately 80% are singletons. Time point reported: cycle 4 day 1 (C4D1), after less than 7 weeks of nivolumab. All trial patients relapsed after autologous stem cell transplantation. The sequenced sample was peripheral blood mononuclear cells (PBMCs), obtained before the fourth cycle of nivolumab. This clonotype was sampled from a human donor with classical Hodgkin lymphoma.

The CDR3, as DNA: TGTGCCAGCAGCCCCACAGGGGGCTGGGAGACCCAGTACTTC. This sequence encodes CASSPTGGWETQYF. The chain links TRBV6-6 to TRBJ2-5; 9 nucleotides match TRBD1. The V gene's germline CDR1 is MNHNY and CDR2 SVGAGI (reference sequence). V dropped 6 bases and J dropped 5; count of bases not matched to a gene: 7. The CDR3 is 14 amino acids.